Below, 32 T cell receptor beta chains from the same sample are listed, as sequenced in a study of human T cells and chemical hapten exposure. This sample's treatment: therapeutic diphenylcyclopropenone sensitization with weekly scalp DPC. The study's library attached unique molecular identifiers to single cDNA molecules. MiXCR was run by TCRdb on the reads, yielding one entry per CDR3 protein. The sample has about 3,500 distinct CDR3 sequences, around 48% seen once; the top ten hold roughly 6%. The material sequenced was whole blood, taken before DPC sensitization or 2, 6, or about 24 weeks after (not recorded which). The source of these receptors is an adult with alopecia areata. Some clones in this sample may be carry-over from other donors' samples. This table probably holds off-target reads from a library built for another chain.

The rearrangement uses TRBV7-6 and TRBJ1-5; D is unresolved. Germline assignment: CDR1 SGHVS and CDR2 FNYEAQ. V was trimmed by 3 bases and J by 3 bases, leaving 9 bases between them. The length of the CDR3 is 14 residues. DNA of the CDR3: TGTGCCAGCAGCTTGTTGGGAGTCAATCAGCCCCAGCATTTT. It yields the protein CASSLLGVNQPQHF.

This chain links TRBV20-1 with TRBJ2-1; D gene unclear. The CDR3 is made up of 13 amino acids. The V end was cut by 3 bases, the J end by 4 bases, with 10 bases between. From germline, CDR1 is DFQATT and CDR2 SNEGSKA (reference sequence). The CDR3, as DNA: TGCAGTGCTAGGTCGGACGGATACAATGAGCAGTTCTTC. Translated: CSARSDGYNEQFF.

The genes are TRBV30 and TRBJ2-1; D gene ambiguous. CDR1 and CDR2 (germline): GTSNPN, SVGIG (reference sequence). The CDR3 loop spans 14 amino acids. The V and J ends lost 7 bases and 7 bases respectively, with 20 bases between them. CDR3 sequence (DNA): TGTGCCTCGACGGTGGAAGTCGGTGGAAATGAGCAGTTCTTC. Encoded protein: CASTVEVGGNEQFF.

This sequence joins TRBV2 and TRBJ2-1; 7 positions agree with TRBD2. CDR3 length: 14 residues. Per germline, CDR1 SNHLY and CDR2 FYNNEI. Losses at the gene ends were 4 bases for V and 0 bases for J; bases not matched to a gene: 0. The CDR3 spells CASSGTSSYNEQFF. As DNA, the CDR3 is TGTGCCAGCAGTGGGACTAGCTCCTACAATGAGCAGTTCTTC.

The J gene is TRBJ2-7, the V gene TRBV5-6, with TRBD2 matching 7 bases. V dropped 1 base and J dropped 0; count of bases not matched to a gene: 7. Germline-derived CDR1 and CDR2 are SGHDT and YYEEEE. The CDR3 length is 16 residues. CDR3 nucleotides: TGTGCCAGCAGCTTGTATTCTAGCGGCTTCTCCTACGAGCAGTACTTC. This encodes CASSLYSSGFSYEQYF.

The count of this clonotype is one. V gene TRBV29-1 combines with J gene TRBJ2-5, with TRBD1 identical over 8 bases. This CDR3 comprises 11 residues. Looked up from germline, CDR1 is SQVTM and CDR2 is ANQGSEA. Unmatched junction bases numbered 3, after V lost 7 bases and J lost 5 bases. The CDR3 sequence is CSGQGRETQYF. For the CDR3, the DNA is TGCAGCGGACAGGGGAGGGAGACCCAGTACTTC.

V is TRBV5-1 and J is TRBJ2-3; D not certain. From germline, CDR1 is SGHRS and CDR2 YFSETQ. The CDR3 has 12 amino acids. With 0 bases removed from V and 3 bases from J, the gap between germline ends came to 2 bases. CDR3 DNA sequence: TGCGCCAGCAGCTTGGAGACAGATACGCAGTATTTT. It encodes CASSLETDTQYF.

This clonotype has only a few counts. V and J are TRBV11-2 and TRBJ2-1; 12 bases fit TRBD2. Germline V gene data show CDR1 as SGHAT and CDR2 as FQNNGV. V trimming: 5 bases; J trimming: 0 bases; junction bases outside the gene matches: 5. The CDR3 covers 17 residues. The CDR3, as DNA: TGTGCCAGCAGCGCCGGACTAGCGGGGAGCTCCTACAATGAGCAGTTCTTC. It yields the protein CASSAGLAGSSYNEQFF.

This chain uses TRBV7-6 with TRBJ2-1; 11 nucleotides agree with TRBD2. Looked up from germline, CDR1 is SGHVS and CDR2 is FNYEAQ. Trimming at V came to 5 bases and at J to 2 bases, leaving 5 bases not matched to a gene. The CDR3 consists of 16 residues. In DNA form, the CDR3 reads TGTGCCAGCAGCGTCACTAGCGGGGGACCCTACAATGAGCAGTTCTTC. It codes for CASSVTSGGPYNEQFF.

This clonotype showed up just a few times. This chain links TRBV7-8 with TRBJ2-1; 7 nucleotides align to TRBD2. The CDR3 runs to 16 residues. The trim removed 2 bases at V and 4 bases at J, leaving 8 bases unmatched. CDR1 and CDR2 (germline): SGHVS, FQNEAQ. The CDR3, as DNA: TGTGCCAGCAGCTTACGAATGGCGGGGGATTACAATGAGCAGTTCTTC. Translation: CASSLRMAGDYNEQFF.

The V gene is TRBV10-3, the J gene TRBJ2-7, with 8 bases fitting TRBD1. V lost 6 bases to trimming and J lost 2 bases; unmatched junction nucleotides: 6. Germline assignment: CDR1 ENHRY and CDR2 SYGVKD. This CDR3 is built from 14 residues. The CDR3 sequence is CAISRTGSAYEQYF. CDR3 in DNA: TGTGCCATCAGCCGGACAGGGTCGGCCTACGAGCAGTACTTC.

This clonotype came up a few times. The CDR3: CATSDLKGISSGANVLTF. The CDR3 bases are TGTGCCACCAGTGATTTGAAGGGGATCAGCTCTGGGGCCAACGTCCTGACTTTC. The rearrangement links TRBV24-1 to TRBJ2-6; tentative D call: TRBD1 (5 bases). The germline CDR1 and CDR2 sequences are KGHDR and SFDVKD. Trimming took off 0 bases at V and 0 bases at J, with 11 bases between the two ends. There are 18 residues in the CDR3.

Here the CDR3 DNA reads TGTGCCACCGGAGCGAACACCGGGGAGCTGTTTTTT. It codes for CATGANTGELFF. V usage is TRBV24-1 and J usage is TRBJ2-2; D call uncertain. CDR3 length: 12 amino acids. Germline V CDR1 and CDR2: KGHDR, SFDVKD. The ends were cut back, 9 bases at V and 0 bases at J, with 4 bases in the middle.

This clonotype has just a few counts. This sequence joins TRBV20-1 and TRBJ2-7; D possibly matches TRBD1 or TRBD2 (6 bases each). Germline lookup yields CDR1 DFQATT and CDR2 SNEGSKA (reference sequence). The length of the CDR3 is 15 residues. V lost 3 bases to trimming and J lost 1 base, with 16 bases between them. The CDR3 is CSARAPTGLSYEQYF. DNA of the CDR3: TGCAGTGCTAGGGCCCCGACAGGACTATCCTACGAGCAGTACTTC.

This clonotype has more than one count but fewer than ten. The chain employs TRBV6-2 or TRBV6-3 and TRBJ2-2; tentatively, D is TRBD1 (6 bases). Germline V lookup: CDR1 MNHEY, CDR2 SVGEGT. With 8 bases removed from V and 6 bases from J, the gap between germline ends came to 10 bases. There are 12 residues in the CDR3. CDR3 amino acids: CASQGPSGELFF. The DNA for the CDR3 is TGTGCCAGCCAGGGGCCGTCCGGGGAGCTGTTTTTT.

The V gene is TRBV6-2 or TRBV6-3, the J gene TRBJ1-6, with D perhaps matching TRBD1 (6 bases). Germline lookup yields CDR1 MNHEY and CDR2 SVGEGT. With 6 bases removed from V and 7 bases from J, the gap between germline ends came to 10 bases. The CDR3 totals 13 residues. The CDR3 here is CASRQGWNSPLHF. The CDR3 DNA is TGTGCCAGCAGACAGGGCTGGAATTCACCCCTCCACTTT.

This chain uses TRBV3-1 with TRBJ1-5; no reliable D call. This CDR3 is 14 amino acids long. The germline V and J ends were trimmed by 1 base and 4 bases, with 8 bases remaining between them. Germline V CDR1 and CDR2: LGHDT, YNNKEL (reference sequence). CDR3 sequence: CASSQVGQNQPQHF. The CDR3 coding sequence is TGTGCCAGCAGCCAAGTAGGGCAGAATCAGCCCCAGCATTTT.

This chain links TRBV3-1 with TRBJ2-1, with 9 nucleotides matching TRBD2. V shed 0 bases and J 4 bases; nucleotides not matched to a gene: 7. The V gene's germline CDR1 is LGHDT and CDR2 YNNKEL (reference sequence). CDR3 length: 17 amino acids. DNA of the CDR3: TGTGCCAGCAGCCAAGATCTCAGCGGGGGGCCATACAATGAGCAGTTCTTC. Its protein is CASSQDLSGGPYNEQFF.

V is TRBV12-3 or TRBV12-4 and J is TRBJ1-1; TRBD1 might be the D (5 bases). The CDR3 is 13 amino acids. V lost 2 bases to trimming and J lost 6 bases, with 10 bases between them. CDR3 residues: CASSLWGTAEAFF. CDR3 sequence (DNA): TGTGCCAGCAGTTTATGGGGGACCGCTGAAGCTTTCTTT.

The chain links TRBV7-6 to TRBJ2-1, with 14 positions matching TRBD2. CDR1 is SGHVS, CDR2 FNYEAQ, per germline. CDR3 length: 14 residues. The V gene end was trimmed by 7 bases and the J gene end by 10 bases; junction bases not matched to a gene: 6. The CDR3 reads CASNSGTSGGEQFF. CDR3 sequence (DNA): TGTGCCAGCAACTCGGGGACTAGCGGGGGAGAGCAGTTCTTC.

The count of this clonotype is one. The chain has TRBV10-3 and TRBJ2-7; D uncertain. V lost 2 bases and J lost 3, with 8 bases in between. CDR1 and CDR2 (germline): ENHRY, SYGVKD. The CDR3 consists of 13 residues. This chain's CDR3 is CAISENEVYEQYF. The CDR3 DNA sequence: TGTGCCATCAGTGAGAATGAGGTCTACGAGCAGTACTTC.

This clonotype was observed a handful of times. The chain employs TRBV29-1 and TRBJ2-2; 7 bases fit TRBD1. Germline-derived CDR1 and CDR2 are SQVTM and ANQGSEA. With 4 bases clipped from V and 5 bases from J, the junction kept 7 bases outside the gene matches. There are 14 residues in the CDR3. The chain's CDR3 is CSVVTQQGTGELFF. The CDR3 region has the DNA TGCAGCGTTGTGACCCAACAGGGGACCGGGGAGCTGTTTTTT.

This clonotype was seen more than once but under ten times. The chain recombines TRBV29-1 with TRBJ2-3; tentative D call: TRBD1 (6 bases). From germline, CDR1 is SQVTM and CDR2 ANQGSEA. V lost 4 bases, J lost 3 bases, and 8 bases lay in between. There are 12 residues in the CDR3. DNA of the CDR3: TGCAGCGTTGCCGACAGGACAGATACGCAGTATTTT. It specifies CSVADRTDTQYF.

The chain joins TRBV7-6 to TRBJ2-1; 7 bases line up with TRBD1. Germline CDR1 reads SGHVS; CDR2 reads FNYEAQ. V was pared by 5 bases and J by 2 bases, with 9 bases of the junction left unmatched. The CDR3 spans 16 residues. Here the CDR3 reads CASSPRPTGTYNEQFF. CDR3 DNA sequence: TGTGCCAGCAGCCCCCGTCCGACAGGGACCTACAATGAGCAGTTCTTC.

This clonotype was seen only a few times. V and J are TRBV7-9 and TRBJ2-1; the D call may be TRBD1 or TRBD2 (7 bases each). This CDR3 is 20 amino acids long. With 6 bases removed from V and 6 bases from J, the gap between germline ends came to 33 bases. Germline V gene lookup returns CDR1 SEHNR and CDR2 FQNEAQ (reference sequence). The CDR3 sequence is CASSSPSSGRGRIRGNEQFF. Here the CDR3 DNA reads TGTGCCAGCAGTTCACCCTCCTCGGGGAGGGGGCGAATTAGGGGCAATGAGCAGTTCTTC.

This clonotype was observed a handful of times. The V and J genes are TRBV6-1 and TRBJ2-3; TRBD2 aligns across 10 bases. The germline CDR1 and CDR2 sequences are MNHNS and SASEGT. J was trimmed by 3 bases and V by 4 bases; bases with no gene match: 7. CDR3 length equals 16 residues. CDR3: CASSVRAGGQTDTQYF. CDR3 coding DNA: TGTGCCAGCAGTGTCCGAGCGGGGGGGCAGACAGATACGCAGTATTTT.

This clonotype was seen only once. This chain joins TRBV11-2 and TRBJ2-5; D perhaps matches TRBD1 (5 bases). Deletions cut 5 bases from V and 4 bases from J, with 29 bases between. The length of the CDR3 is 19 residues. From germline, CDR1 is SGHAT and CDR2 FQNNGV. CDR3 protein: CASSQQPPGFNPRRETQYF. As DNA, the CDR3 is TGTGCCAGCAGCCAGCAACCCCCAGGGTTCAACCCTCGGAGAGAGACCCAGTACTTC.

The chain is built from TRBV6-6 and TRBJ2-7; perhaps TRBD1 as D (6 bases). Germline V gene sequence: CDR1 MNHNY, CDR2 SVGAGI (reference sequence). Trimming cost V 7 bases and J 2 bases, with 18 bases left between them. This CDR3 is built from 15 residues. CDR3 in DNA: TGTGCCAGCAAGGCCGACTTGGGGGCACCCTACGAGCAGTACTTC. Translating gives CASKADLGAPYEQYF.

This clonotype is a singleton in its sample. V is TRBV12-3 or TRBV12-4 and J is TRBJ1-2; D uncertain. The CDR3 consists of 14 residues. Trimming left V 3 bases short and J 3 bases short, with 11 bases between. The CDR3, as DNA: TGTGCCAGCAGTTTGGTCGGAACGCACTATGGCTACACCTTC. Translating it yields CASSLVGTHYGYTF.

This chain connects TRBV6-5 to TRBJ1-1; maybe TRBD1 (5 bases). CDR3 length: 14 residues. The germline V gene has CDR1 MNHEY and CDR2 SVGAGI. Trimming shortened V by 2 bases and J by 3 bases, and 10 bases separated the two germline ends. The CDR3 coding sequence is TGTGCCAGCAGTTACGGCAGGGCGGACACTGAAGCTTTCTTT. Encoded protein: CASSYGRADTEAFF.

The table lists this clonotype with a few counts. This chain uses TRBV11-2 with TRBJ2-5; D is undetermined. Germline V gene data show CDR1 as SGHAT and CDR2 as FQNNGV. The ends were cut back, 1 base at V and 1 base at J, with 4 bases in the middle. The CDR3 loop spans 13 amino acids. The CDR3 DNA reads TGTGCCAGCAGCTTAGGGCGCCAAGAGACCCAGTACTTC. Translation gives CASSLGRQETQYF.

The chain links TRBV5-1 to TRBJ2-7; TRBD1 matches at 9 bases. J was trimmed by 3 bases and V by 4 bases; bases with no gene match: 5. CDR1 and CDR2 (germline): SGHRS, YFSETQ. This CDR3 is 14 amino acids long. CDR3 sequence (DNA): TGCGCCAGCAGCACCGGGACAGGGAGCTACGAGCAGTACTTC. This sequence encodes CASSTGTGSYEQYF.